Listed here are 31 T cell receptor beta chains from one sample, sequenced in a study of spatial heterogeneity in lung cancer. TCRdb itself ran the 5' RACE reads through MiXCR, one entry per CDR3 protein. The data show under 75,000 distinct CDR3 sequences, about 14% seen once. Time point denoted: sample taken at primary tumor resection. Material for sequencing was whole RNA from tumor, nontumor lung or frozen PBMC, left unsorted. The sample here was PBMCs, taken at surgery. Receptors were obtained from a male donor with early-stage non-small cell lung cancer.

The CDR3 region has the DNA TGTGCCAGTACCATGCGGACATCAGATCAGCCCCAGCATTTT. Its protein is CASTMRTSDQPQHF. The chain carries TRBV19 and TRBJ1-5; maybe TRBD1 (5 bases). Germline assignment: CDR1 LNHDA and CDR2 SQIVND (reference sequence). CDR3 length: 14 residues. Deletions cut 7 bases from V and 5 bases from J, with 15 bases between. The full variable domain, in which reference TRBV19 and TRBJ1-5 provide the parts outside the CDR3, is DGGITQSPKYLFRKEGQNVTLSCEQNLNHDAMYWYRQDPGQGLRLIYYSQIVNDFQKGDIAEGYSVSREKKESFPLTVTSAQKNPTAFYLCASTMRTSDQPQHFGDGTRLSIL.

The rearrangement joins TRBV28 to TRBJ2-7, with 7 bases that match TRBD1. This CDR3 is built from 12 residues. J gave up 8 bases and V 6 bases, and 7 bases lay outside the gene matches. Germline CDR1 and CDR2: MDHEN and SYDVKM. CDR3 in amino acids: CASRETDRKQYF. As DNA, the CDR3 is TGTGCCAGCAGGGAAACGGACAGGAAGCAGTACTTC.

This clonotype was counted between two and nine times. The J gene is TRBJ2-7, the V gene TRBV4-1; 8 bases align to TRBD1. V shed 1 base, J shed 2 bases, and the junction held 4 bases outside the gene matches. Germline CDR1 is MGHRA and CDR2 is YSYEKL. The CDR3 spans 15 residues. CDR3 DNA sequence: TGCGCCAGCAGCCAAGGCATACAGGGGGCCTACGAGCAGTACTTC. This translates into CASSQGIQGAYEQYF.

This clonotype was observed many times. The CDR3 sequence is CASSEGTDEQYF. CDR3 bases: TGTGCCAGCAGCGAGGGAACGGACGAGCAGTACTTC. This rearrangement joins TRBV9 to TRBJ2-7; D not resolved. Germline V lookup: CDR1 SGDLS, CDR2 YYNGEE. This CDR3 is built from 12 residues. Between the trimmed V and J ends, which lost 3 bases and 5 bases, there was a span of 9 bases. The full variable domain, in which reference TRBV9 and TRBJ2-7 provide the parts outside the CDR3, is DSGVTQTPKHLITATGQRVTLRCSPRSGDLSVYWYQQSLDQGLQFLIQYYNGEERAKGNILERFSAQQFPDLHSELNLSSLELGDSALYFCASSEGTDEQYFGPGTRLTVT.

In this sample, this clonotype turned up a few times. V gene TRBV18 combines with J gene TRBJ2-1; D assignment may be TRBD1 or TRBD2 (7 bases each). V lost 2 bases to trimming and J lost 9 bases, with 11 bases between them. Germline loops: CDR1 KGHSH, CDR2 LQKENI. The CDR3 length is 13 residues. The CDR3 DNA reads TGTGCCAGCTCACCAACAGGGGAGGGTGAGCAGTTCTTC. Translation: CASSPTGEGEQFF.

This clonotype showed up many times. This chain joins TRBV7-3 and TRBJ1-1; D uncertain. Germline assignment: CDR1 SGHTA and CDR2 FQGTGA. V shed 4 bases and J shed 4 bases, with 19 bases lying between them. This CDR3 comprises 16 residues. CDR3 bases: TGTGCCAGCAGCTCTGCGCTGGATAGGGCCGGCACTGAAGCTTTCTTT. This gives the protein CASSSALDRAGTEAFF.

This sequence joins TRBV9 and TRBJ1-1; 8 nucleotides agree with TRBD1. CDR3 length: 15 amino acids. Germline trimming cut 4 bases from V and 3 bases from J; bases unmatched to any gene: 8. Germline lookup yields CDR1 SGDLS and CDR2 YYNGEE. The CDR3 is CASSSEQGEDTEAFF. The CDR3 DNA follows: TGTGCCAGCAGCTCAGAACAGGGGGAAGACACTGAAGCTTTCTTT.

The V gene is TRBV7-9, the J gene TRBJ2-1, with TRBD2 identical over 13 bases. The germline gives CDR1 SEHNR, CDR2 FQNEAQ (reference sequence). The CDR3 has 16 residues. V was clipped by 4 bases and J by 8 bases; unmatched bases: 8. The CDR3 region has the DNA TGTGCCAGCAGCTCCTACCAAGGACTAGCGGGAGATGAGCAGTTCTTC. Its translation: CASSSYQGLAGDEQFF.

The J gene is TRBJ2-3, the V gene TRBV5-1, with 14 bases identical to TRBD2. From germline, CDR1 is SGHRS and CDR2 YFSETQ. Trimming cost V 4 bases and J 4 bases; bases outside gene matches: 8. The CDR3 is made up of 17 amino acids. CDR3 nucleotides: TGCGCCAGCAGCGCCAGACTAGCGGGAGGGCCCGCAGATACGCAGTATTTT. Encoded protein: CASSARLAGGPADTQYF.

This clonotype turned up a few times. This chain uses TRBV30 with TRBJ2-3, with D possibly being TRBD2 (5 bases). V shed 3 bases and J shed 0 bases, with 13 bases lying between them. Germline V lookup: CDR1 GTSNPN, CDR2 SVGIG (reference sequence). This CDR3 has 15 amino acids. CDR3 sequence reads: CAWRIGGGSTDTQYF. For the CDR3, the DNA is TGTGCCTGGAGAATCGGCGGAGGAAGCACAGATACGCAGTATTTT. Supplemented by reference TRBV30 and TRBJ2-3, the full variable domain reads SQTIHQWPATLVQPVGSPLSLECTVEGTSNPNLYWYRQAAGRGLQLLFYSVGIGQISSEVPQNLSASRPQDRQFILSSKKLLLSDSGFYLCAWRIGGGSTDTQYFGPGTRLTVL.

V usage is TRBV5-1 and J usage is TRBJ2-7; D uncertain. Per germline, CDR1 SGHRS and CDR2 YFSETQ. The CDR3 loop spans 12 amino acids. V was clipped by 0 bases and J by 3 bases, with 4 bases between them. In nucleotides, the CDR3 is TGCGCCAGCAGCTTGGACGTCTACGAGCAGTACTTC. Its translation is CASSLDVYEQYF.

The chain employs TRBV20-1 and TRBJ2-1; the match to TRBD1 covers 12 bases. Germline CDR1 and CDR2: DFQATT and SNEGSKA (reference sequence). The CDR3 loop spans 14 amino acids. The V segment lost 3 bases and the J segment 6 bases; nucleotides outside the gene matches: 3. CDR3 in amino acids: CSAREGQGANEQFF. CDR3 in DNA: TGCAGTGCTAGGGAGGGACAGGGGGCCAATGAGCAGTTCTTC.

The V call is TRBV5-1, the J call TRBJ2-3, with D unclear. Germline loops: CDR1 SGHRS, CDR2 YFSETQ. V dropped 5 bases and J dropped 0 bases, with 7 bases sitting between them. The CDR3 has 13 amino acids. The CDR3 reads CASSPDSTDTQYF. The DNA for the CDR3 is TGCGCCAGCAGTCCCGACAGCACAGATACGCAGTATTTT.

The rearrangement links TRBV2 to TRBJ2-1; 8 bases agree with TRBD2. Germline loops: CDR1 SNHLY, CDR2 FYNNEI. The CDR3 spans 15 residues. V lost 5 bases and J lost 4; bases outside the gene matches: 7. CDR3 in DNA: TGTGCCAGCAGTCCTTGGACTAGCAGTTACAATGAGCAGTTCTTC. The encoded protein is CASSPWTSSYNEQFF.

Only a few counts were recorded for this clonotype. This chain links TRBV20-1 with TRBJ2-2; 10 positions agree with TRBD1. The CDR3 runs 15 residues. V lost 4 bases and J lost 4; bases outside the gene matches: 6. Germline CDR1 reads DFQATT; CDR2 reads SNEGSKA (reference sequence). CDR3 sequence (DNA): TGCAGTGCTATGACAGGGGGCAAGGGCACCGGGGAGCTGTTTTTT. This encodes CSAMTGGKGTGELFF.

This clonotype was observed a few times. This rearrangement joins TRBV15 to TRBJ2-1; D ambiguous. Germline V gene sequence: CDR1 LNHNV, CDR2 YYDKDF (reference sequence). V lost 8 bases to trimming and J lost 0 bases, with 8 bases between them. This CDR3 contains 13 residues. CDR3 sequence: CATSLFSYNEQFF. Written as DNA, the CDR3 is TGTGCCACCTCGCTGTTCTCCTACAATGAGCAGTTCTTC. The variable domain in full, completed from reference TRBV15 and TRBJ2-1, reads DAMVIQNPRYQVTQFGKPVTLSCSQTLNHNVMYWYQQKSSQAPKLLFHYYDKDFNNEADTPDNFQSRRPNTSFCFLDIRSPGLGDTAMYLCATSLFSYNEQFFGPGTRLTVL.

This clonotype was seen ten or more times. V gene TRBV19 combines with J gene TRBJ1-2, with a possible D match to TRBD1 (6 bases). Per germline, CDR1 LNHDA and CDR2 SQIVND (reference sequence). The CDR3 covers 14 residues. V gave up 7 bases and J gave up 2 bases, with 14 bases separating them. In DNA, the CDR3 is TGTGCCAGTATACCACAGGGATCCAACTATGGCTACACCTTC. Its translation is CASIPQGSNYGYTF.

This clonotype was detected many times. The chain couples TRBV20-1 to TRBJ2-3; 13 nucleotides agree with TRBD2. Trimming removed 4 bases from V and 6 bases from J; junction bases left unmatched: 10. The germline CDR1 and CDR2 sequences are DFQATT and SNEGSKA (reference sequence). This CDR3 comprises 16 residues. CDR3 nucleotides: TGCAGTGCTACCTCCGGGACTAGCGGGACCTCTGATACGCAGTATTTT. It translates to CSATSGTSGTSDTQYF.

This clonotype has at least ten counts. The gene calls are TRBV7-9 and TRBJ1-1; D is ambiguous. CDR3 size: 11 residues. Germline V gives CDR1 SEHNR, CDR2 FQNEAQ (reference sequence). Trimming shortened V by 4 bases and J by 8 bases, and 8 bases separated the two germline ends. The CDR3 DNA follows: TGTGCCAGCAGCTCCCTCTCGGAAGCTTTCTTT. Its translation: CASSSLSEAFF.

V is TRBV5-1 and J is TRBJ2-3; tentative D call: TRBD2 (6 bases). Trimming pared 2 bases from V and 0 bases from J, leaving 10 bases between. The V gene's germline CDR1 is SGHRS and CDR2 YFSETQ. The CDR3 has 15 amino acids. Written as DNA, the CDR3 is TGCGCCAGCAGCTTTGGCGGGATAAGCACAGATACGCAGTATTTT. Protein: CASSFGGISTDTQYF.

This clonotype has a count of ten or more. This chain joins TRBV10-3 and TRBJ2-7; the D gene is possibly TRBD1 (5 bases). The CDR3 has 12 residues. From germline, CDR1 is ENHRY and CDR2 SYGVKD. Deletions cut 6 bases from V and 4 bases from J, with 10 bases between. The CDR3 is CAISVPGYEQYF. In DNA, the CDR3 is TGTGCCATCAGCGTACCAGGGTACGAGCAGTACTTC.

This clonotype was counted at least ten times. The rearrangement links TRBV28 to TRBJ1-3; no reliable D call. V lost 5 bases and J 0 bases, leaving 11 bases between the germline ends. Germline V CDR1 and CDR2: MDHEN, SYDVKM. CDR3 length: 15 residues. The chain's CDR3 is CASSISQNSGNTIYF. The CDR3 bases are TGTGCCAGCAGTATTAGCCAGAACTCTGGAAACACCATATATTTT.

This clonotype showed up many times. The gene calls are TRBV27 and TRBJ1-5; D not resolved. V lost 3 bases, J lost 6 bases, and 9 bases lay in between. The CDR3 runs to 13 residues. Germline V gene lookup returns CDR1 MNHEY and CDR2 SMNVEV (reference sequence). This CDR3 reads CASSFGRGQPQHF. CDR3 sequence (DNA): TGTGCCAGCAGTTTCGGGCGGGGTCAGCCCCAGCATTTT.

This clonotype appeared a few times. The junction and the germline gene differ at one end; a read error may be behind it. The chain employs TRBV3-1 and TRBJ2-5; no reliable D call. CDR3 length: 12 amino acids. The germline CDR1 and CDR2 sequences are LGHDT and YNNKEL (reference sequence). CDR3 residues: CDSSPQQETQYF. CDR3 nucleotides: TGTGACAGCAGCCCACAACAAGAGACCCAGTACTTC.

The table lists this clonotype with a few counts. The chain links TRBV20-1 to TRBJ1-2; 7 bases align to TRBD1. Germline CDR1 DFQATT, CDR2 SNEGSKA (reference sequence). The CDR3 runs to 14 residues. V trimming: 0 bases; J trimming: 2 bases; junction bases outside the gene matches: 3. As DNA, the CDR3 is TGCAGTGCTAGAGACCCGACAGGGAACTATGGCTACACCTTC. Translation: CSARDPTGNYGYTF.

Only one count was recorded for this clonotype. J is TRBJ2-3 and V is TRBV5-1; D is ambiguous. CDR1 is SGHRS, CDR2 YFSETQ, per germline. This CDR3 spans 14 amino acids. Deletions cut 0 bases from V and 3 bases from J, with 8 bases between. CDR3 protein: CASSLDPVTDTQYF. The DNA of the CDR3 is TGCGCCAGCAGCTTGGACCCAGTGACAGATACGCAGTATTTT.

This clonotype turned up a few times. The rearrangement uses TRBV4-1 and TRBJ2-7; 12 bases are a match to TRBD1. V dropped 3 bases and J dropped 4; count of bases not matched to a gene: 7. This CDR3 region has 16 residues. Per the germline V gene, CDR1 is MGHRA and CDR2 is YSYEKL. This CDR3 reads CASSHLPGQGAYEQYF. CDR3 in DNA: TGCGCCAGCAGCCACTTACCGGGACAGGGGGCTTACGAGCAGTACTTC.

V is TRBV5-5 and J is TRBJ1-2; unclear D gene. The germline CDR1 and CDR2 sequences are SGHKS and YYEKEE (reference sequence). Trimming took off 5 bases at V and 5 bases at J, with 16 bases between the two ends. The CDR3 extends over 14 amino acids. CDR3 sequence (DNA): TGTGCCAGCAGTTCCCCCGGTAGGGAGTATGGCTACACCTTC. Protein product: CASSSPGREYGYTF. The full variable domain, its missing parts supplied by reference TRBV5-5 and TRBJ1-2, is DAGVTQSPTHLIKTRGQQVTLRCSPISGHKSVSWYQQVLGQGPQFIFQYYEKEERGRGNFPDRFSARQFPNYSSELNVNALLLGDSALYLCASSSPGREYGYTFGSGTRLTVV.

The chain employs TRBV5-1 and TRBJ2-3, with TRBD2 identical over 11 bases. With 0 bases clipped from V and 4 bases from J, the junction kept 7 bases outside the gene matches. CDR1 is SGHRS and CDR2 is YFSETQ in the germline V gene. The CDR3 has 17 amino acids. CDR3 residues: CASSLDLAGGGADTQYF. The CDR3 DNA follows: TGCGCCAGCAGCTTGGACCTAGCGGGAGGAGGCGCAGATACGCAGTATTTT.

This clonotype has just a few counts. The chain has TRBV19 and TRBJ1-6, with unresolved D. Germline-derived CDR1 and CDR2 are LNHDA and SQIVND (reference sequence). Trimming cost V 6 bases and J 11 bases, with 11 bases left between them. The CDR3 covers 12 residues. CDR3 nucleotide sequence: TGTGCCAGTAGAGGCCGACGAGCACCCCTCCACTTT. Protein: CASRGRRAPLHF.

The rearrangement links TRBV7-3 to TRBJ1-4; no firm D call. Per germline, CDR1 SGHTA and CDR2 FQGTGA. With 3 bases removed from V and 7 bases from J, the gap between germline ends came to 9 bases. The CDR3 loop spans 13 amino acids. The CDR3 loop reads CASSFRPGEKLFF. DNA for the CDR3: TGTGCCAGCAGCTTCCGGCCCGGTGAAAAACTGTTTTTT. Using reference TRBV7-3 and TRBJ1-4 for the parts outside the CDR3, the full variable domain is GAGVSQTPSNKVTEKGKYVELRCDPISGHTALYWYRQSLGQGPEFLIYFQGTGAADDSGLPNDRFFAVRPEGSVSTLKIQRTERGDSAVYLCASSFRPGEKLFFGSGTQLSVL.